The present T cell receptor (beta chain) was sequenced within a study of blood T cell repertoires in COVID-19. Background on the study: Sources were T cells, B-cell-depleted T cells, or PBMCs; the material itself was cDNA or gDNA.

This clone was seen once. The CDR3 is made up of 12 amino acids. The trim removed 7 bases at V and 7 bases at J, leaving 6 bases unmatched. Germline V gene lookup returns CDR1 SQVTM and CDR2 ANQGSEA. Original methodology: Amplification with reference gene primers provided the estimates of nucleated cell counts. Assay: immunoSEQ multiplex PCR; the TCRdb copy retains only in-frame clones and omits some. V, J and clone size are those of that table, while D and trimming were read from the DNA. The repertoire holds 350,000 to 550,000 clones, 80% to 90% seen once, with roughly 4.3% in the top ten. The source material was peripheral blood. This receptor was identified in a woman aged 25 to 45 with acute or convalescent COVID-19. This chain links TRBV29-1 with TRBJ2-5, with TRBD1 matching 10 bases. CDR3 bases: TGCAGCGGGACAGGGGGAGAAGGGACCCAGTACTTC. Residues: CSGTGGEGTQYF.